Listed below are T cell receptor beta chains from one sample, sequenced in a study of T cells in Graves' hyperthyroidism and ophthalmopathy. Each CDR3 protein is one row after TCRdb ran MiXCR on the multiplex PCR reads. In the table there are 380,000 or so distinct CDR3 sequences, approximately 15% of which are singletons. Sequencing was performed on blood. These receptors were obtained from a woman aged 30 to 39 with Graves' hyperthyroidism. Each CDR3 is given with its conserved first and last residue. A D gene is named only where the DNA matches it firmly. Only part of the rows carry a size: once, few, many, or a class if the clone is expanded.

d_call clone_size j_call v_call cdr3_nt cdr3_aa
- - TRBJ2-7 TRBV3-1 TGTGCCAGCAGCCCTGGGACGTTAGGCGAGCAGTACTTC CASSPGTLGEQYF
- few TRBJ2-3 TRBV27 TGTGCCAGCAGTTCCTTGGGAAGGAGGAAAACAGATACGCAGTATTTT CASSSLGRRKTDTQYF
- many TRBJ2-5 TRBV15 TGTGCCACCAGCCGAGGACTCTTGGGAGAGACCCAGTACTTC CATSRGLLGETQYF
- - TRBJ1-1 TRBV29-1 TGCAGCGTTGTAGGGCGGAACACTGAAGCTTTCTTT CSVVGRNTEAFF
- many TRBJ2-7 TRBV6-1 TGTGCCAGCAGCCCTGGCAGGGTCGAGCAGTACTTC CASSPGRVEQYF
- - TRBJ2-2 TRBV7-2 TGTGCCAGCAGCCAGAGGGTAGGGGAGCTGTTTTTT CASSQRVGELFF
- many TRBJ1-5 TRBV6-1 TGTGCCAGCAGTCTAAGGACAGATAGCAATCAGCCCCAGCATTTT CASSLRTDSNQPQHF
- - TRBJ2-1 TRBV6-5 TGTGCCAGCAGTTACGTCGGGTTTGACGGGAGGGCCAGGGGGCGCAATGAGCAGTTCTTC CASSYVGFDGRARGRNEQFF
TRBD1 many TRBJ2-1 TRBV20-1 TGCAGTGCTAGGGGAACCGGGACAGTCTACAATGAGCAGTTCTTC CSARGTGTVYNEQFF
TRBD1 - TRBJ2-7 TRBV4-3 TGCGCCAGCAGCCAAGACCGGGACAGCTCCTACGAGCAGTACTTC CASSQDRDSSYEQYF
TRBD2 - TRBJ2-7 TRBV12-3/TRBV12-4 TGTGCCAGCAGCCATGGGACTAGCGTCGGCGAGCAGTACTTC CASSHGTSVGEQYF
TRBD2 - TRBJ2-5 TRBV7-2 TGTGCCAGCAGCTTTTTAGCGGGAGACCAAGAGACCCAGTACTTC CASSFLAGDQETQYF
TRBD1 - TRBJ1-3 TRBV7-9 TGTGCCAGCAGCTTCCCACAGGGGACCTCTGGAAACACCATATATTTT CASSFPQGTSGNTIYF
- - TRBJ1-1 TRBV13 TGTGCCAGCAGCTTAGTGGGGTCGCCTGAAGCTTTCTTT CASSLVGSPEAFF
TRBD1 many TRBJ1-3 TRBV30 TGTGCCTGGAGTGGGTATCGGGACAGCCGGAGAAACACCATATATTTT CAWSGYRDSRRNTIYF
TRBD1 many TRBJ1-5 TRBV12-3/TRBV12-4 TGTGCCAGCAGTTCCCGCTTAGGGACAGCGAATCAGCCCCAGCATTTT CASSSRLGTANQPQHF
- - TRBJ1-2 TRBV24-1 TGTGCCACCAGTGCGGGGGCGCGTGAGCGGGCCGGCTACACCTTC CATSAGARERAGYTF
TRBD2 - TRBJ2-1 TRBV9 TGTGCCAGCAGCCCCCGCAGCGGGAGAGATGAGCAGTTCTTC CASSPRSGRDEQFF
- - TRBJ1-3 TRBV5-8 TGTGCCAGCAGCTTGAAGGCGACTAGCTCTGGAAACACCATATATTTT CASSLKATSSGNTIYF
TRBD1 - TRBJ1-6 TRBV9 TGTGCCAGCAGCGCCCGGACAGGGAGCACACCCCTCCACTTT CASSARTGSTPLHF
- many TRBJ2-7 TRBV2 TGTGCCAGCAGTGGAAGAACCGGGGCGGCCGAGCAGTACTTC CASSGRTGAAEQYF
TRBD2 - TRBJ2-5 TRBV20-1 TGCAGTGCCTCCGGGCTAGCGGGATCGGATGAGACCCAGTACTTC CSASGLAGSDETQYF
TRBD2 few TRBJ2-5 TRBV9 TGTGCCAGCAGCGAGAGCGGGAGGAGAGAGACCCAGTACTTC CASSESGRRETQYF
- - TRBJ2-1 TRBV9 TGTGCCAGCAGCGCGGGACGGGTAAATGATGAGCAGTTCTTC CASSAGRVNDEQFF
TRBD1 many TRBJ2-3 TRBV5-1 TGCGCCAGCAGCGGAGGAACAGGGGGCGCAACAGATACGCAGTATTTT CASSGGTGGATDTQYF
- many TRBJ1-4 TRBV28 TGTGCCAGCAGTTCGGGTGGGGGGGCGCGGGAAAAACTGTTTTTT CASSSGGGAREKLFF
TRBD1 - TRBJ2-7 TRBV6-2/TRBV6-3 TGTGCCAGCAGTGCAAGACAGGGCTCCTACGAGCAGTACTTC CASSARQGSYEQYF
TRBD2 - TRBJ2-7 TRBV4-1 TGCGCCAGCAGCCAAGTGGCGGGAGGGCCGTACGAGCAGTACTTC CASSQVAGGPYEQYF
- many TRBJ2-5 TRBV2 TGTGCCAGCAGTGTGCAGGCCCTGGAGACCCAGTACTTC CASSVQALETQYF
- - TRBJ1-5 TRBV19 TGTGCCAGTAGTATCCTCTCAGACAGCAATCAGCCCCAGCATTTT CASSILSDSNQPQHF
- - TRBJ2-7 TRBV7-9 TGTGCCAGCAGCGACGCAGTAGGGCTTCACTACGAGCAGTACTTC CASSDAVGLHYEQYF
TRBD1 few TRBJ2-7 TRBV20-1 TGCAGTGCTAGGGAGTGGACAGGGGGCAACGAGCAGTACTTC CSAREWTGGNEQYF
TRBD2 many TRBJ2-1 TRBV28 TGTGCCAGCAGTACCCCCGGGCGGGGGGAGTCCTACAATGAGCAGTTCTTC CASSTPGRGESYNEQFF
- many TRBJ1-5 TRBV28 TGTGCCAGCAGTTTCATACAGTATAGCAATCAGCCCCAGCATTTT CASSFIQYSNQPQHF